A single sample gave rise to the 25 T cell receptor beta chains below, sequenced in a study of blood T cell repertoires in COVID-19. Repertoires were generated with immunoSEQ multiplex PCR, while TCRdb's copy carries only in-frame clones and drops some. The table includes over 9,000 clones, 86% detected once. The sample consisted of peripheral blood. Receptors originate from a man aged 60-69 years with acute or convalescent COVID-19.

This chain links TRBV19 with TRBJ2-5; TRBD1 aligns across 9 bases. The CDR3 has 15 amino acids. Per the germline V gene, CDR1 is LNHDA and CDR2 is SQIVND (reference sequence). The ends lost 6 bases at V and 5 bases at J; junction bases unmatched: 10. Here the CDR3 reads CASRLGQGFGETQYF. In nucleotides, the CDR3 is TGTGCCAGTAGATTGGGACAGGGTTTCGGGGAGACCCAGTACTTC.

This rearrangement joins TRBV5-4 to TRBJ2-7; 10 bases line up with TRBD2. CDR1 SGHNT and CDR2 YYREEE come from the germline V gene (reference sequence). The V segment lost 4 bases and the J segment 2 bases; nucleotides outside the gene matches: 6. This CDR3 has 15 residues. The CDR3: CASSPQREGPYEQYF. The CDR3 coding sequence is TGTGCCAGCAGCCCACAGCGGGAGGGACCCTACGAGCAGTACTTC.

This chain links TRBV5-1 with TRBJ2-6, with 11 positions matching TRBD2. After removal of 3 bases from V and 0 bases from J, the junction contained 8 bases not matched to a gene. Germline V gene data show CDR1 as SGHRS and CDR2 as YFSETQ. This CDR3 is built from 19 residues. CDR3 protein: CASSSSTSGGHSGANVLTF. The CDR3 nucleotides read TGCGCCAGCAGCTCATCAACTAGCGGGGGTCACTCTGGGGCCAACGTCCTGACTTTC.

The chain combines TRBV5-1 with TRBJ1-1; TRBD1 aligns across 8 bases. Germline CDR1 reads SGHRS; CDR2 reads YFSETQ. The CDR3 extends over 15 amino acids. The trim removed 0 bases at V and 8 bases at J, leaving 9 bases unmatched. CDR3 DNA sequence: TGCGCCAGCAGCTTGGCGGACCCGGACAGGGACGAAGCTTTCTTT. Protein: CASSLADPDRDEAFF.

As regards this clone: Compared with germline, one end of the junction differs, possibly owing to a read error. The chain carries TRBV30 and TRBJ1-2; D might be TRBD1 (5 bases). Per the germline V gene, CDR1 is GTSNPN and CDR2 is SVGIG (reference sequence). The CDR3 is 10 amino acids. The CDR3 spells CAWKKTAFHF. CDR3 nucleotide sequence: TGTGCCTGGAAGAAGACAGCCTTTCACTTC. Full variable domain (remainder filled in from reference TRBV30 and TRBJ1-2): SQTIHQWPATLVQPVGSPLSLECTVEGTSNPNLYWYRQAAGRGLQLLFYSVGIGQISSEVPQNLSASRPQDRQFILSSKKLLLSDSGFYLCAWKKTAFHFGSGTRLTVV.

The J gene is TRBJ2-3, the V gene TRBV3-1 (or the pseudogene TRBV3-2); perhaps TRBD2 as D (5 bases). In germline, CDR1 is LGHDT, CDR2 YNNKEL (reference sequence). Trimming took off 0 bases at V and 7 bases at J, with 17 bases between the two ends. The CDR3 is 16 residues long. CDR3 nucleotides: TGTGCCAGCAGCCAAGACCTAGCTGCCCGGGTGAATACGCAGTATTTT. Protein product: CASSQDLAARVNTQYF.

This clone showed up just a few times. The chain joins TRBV19 to TRBJ2-7, with 11 bases lining up with TRBD2. The CDR3 consists of 19 residues. Germline V gene lookup returns CDR1 LNHDA and CDR2 SQIVND (reference sequence). V was clipped by 3 bases and J by 3 bases; unmatched bases: 16. CDR3 DNA: TGTGCCAGTAGTATCCTAGCGGGAGGCCCAGAAGTCCCGATCTACGAGCAGTACTTC. It yields the protein CASSILAGGPEVPIYEQYF.

J is TRBJ2-6 and V is TRBV10-2; D possibly corresponds to TRBD2 (6 bases). The CDR3 contains 15 residues. V was shortened by 0 bases and J by 3 bases, with 6 bases between the two germline ends. Germline V CDR1 and CDR2: WSHSY, SAAADI. The CDR3 region is CASSESGGGANVLTF. The CDR3 nucleotides are TGCGCCAGCAGTGAGTCGGGAGGTGGGGCCAACGTCCTGACTTTC.

The chain combines TRBV19 with TRBJ1-5; TRBD1 is a possible D gene (6 bases). In germline, CDR1 is LNHDA, CDR2 SQIVND (reference sequence). The CDR3 totals 15 residues. The V end was cut by 3 bases, the J end by 12 bases, with 21 bases between. CDR3 coding DNA: TGTGCCAGTAGTATCGAGACAGGACTCACCCAAGACCAGCATTTT. This translates into CASSIETGLTQDQHF.

The rearrangement joins TRBV18 to TRBJ1-1; D might be TRBD1 (6 bases). Trimming removed 5 bases at V and 5 bases at J, with 15 bases between. Per germline, CDR1 KGHSH and CDR2 LQKENI. This CDR3 comprises 14 residues. In nucleotides, the CDR3 is TGTGCCAGCTCAAGGGACACCCGTCAGACTGAAGCTTTCTTT. It encodes CASSRDTRQTEAFF.

V is TRBV3-1 (or the pseudogene TRBV3-2) and J is TRBJ2-2; D is uncertain. The CDR3 runs 13 residues. V dropped 5 bases and J dropped 5 bases, with 9 bases sitting between them. Looked up from germline, CDR1 is LGHDT and CDR2 is YNNKEL (reference sequence). The CDR3 coding sequence is TGTGCCAGCAGCTTTTTAGCTACCGGGGAGCTGTTTTTT. Translating gives CASSFLATGELFF.

This rearrangement joins TRBV5-4 to TRBJ1-2; TRBD1 matches 9 bases. V dropped 5 bases and J dropped 4; count of bases not matched to a gene: 6. The CDR3 is 14 residues long. Per germline, CDR1 SGHNT and CDR2 YYREEE (reference sequence). The CDR3 DNA follows: TGTGCCAGCAGGGAACAGGGGGCCGCCTATGGCTACACCTTC. Its translation: CASREQGAAYGYTF. Full variable domain (rest looked up from reference TRBV5-4 and TRBJ1-2): ETGVTQSPTHLIKTRGQQVTLRCSSQSGHNTVSWYQQALGQGPQFIFQYYREEENGRGNFPPRFSGLQFPNYSSELNVNALELDDSALYLCASREQGAAYGYTFGSGTRLTVV.

This clone was detected only once. The rearrangement uses TRBV6-5 and TRBJ1-4, with D possibly being TRBD1 (6 bases). The germline CDR1 and CDR2 sequences are MNHEY and SVGAGI. This CDR3 has 15 amino acids. Trimming left V 0 bases short and J 8 bases short, with 13 bases between. CDR3 amino acids: CASSYSRGRGEKLFF. Here the CDR3 DNA reads TGTGCCAGCAGTTACTCAAGGGGGAGAGGGGAAAAACTGTTTTTT.

This rearrangement joins TRBV7-9 to TRBJ2-7; 7 nucleotides align to TRBD2. CDR1 is SEHNR, CDR2 FQNEAQ, per germline (reference sequence). J lost 5 bases, V lost 5 bases, and 6 bases had no gene match. This CDR3 comprises 13 residues. CDR3 bases: TGTGCCAGCAGCCTTGGGGCGGGGGACGAGCAGTACTTC. As protein: CASSLGAGDEQYF.

V and J are TRBV7-9 and TRBJ1-3, with 7 bases matching TRBD1. Unmatched junction bases numbered 0, after V lost 1 base and J lost 0 bases. This CDR3 has 15 residues. Germline V gene lookup returns CDR1 SEHNR and CDR2 FQNEAQ (reference sequence). The CDR3 sequence: CASSLGQGSGNTIYF. The CDR3 DNA reads TGTGCCAGCAGCTTAGGACAGGGCTCTGGAAACACCATATATTTT.

V and J are TRBV7-8 and TRBJ1-2; 7 nucleotides align to TRBD1. Per the germline V gene, CDR1 is SGHVS and CDR2 is FQNEAQ. The V and J ends lost 4 bases and 6 bases, in that order; junction bases with no gene match: 2. The CDR3 sequence is 12 residues long. The CDR3 coding sequence is TGTGCCAGCAGCTCAACAGGGGATGGCTACACCTTC. Its translation is CASSSTGDGYTF.

This clone was detected only once. The chain uses TRBV6-5 and TRBJ2-7, with D perhaps TRBD2 (6 bases). Germline loops: CDR1 MNHEY, CDR2 SVGAGI. The V end was cut by 7 bases, the J end by 3 bases, with 16 bases between. CDR3 length equals 14 residues. The CDR3 DNA sequence: TGTGCCAGCACCCCCGGTAGGACTAACTACGAGCAGTACGTC. This gives the protein CASTPGRTNYEQYV.

The rearrangement joins TRBV19 to TRBJ2-3; 8 nucleotides line up with TRBD1. With V trimmed by 6 bases and J by 0 bases, 5 bases remained unmatched. The length of the CDR3 is 15 residues. Germline CDR1 reads LNHDA; CDR2 reads SQIVND (reference sequence). The CDR3 region is CASSDRGSSTDTQYF. The DNA for the CDR3 is TGTGCCAGTAGCGACAGGGGATCTAGCACAGATACGCAGTATTTT.

V usage is TRBV7-8 and J usage is TRBJ2-1, with TRBD2 matching over 9 bases. V shed 1 base and J 8 bases; nucleotides not matched to a gene: 3. CDR3 length equals 14 residues. Germline assignment: CDR1 SGHVS and CDR2 FQNEAQ. The CDR3 here is CASSLGGLAYEQFF. The CDR3 nucleotides are TGTGCCAGCAGCTTAGGGGGACTAGCTTATGAGCAGTTCTTC.

The genes are TRBV4-3 and TRBJ1-4; tentatively, D is TRBD1 (6 bases). The CDR3 has 18 amino acids. Germline CDR1 reads LGHNA; CDR2 reads YSLEER. The V and J ends lost 3 bases and 0 bases respectively, with 17 bases between them. CDR3: CASSQGRGGTATNEKLFF. The DNA of the CDR3 is TGCGCCAGCAGCCAGGGCAGGGGAGGGACCGCAACTAATGAAAAACTGTTTTTT.

The chain carries TRBV6-6 and TRBJ2-7; 14 bases align to TRBD2. Germline trimming cut 5 bases from V and 7 bases from J; bases unmatched to any gene: 7. CDR3 length: 15 amino acids. Looked up from germline, CDR1 is MNHNY and CDR2 is SVGAGI (reference sequence). The CDR3 protein is CASSPRLAGGREQYV. The CDR3 DNA reads TGTGCCAGCAGTCCAAGACTAGCGGGGGGGCGTGAGCAGTACGTC.

CDR3 coding DNA: TGTGCTAGTGGTTTAAAAGGACAGGGTGGTGGGCCTGCTGAAGCTTTCTTT. Protein: CASGLKGQGGGPAEAFF. The chain links TRBV12-5 to TRBJ1-1, with 8 bases aligning to TRBD1. CDR1 LGHNT and CDR2 FRNRAP come from the germline V gene. Losses at the gene ends were 3 bases for V and 6 bases for J; bases not matched to a gene: 15. The CDR3 has 17 residues.

This sequence joins TRBV27 and TRBJ1-2, with 11 bases that match TRBD1. There are 15 residues in the CDR3. Germline V gene sequence: CDR1 MNHEY, CDR2 SMNVEV (reference sequence). V lost 5 bases and J lost 5; bases outside the gene matches: 7. The CDR3 DNA reads TGTGCCAGCAGTCCAGGGACAGGGGGTCCTTATGGCTACACCTTC. Its translation: CASSPGTGGPYGYTF.

A single count supports this clone. The rearrangement uses TRBV7-9 and TRBJ2-7; 8 bases fit TRBD2. Germline CDR1 reads SEHNR; CDR2 reads FQNEAQ (reference sequence). The V gene end was trimmed by 3 bases and the J gene end by 1 base; junction bases not matched to a gene: 5. This CDR3 region has 15 residues. The CDR3 region is CASSLGTRSSYEQYF. The CDR3 DNA sequence: TGTGCCAGCAGCTTGGGGACTAGGAGTTCCTACGAGCAGTACTTC.

This clone appeared once. This chain links TRBV6-4 with TRBJ2-1; 10 nucleotides match TRBD2. The V gene end was trimmed by 9 bases and the J gene end by 3 bases; junction bases not matched to a gene: 5. CDR1 is MRHNA, CDR2 SNTAGT, per germline. CDR3 size: 14 residues. The CDR3 here is CARNSGRLYNEQFF. The CDR3 DNA follows: TGTGCCAGAAATAGCGGGAGGCTCTACAATGAGCAGTTCTTC.